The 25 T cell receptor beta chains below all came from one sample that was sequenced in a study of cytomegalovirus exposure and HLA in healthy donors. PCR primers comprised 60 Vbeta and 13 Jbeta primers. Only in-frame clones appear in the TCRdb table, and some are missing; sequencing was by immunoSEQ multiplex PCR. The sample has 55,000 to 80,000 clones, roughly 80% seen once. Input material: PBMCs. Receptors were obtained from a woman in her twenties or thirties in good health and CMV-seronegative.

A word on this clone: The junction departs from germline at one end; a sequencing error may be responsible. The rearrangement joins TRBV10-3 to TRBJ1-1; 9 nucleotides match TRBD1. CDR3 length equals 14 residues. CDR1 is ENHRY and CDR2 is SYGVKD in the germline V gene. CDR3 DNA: TGTGTCATCAGTGCACAGGGGGCAAACACTGAAGCTTTCTTT. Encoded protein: CVISAQGANTEAFF.

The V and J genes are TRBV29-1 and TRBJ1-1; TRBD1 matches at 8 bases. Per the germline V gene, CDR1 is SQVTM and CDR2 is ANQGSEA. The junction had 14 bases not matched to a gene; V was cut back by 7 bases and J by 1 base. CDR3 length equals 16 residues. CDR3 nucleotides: TGCAGCGCCGGACAGGGAGAGTCTCTGAGGAACACTGAAGCTTTCTTT. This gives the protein CSAGQGESLRNTEAFF.

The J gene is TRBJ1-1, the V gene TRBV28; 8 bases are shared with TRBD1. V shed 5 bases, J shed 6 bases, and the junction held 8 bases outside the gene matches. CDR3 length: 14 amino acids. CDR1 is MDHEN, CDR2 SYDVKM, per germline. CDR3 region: CASSRRTGRPEAFF. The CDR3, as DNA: TGTGCCAGCAGTCGCCGGACAGGGAGGCCTGAAGCTTTCTTT.

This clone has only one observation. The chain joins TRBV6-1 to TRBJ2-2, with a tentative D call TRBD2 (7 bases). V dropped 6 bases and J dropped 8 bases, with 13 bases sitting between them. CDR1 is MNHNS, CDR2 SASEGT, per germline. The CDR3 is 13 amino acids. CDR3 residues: CASRRGREGELFF. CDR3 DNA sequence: TGTGCCAGCAGGAGGGGGAGGGAAGGGGAGCTGTTTTTT.

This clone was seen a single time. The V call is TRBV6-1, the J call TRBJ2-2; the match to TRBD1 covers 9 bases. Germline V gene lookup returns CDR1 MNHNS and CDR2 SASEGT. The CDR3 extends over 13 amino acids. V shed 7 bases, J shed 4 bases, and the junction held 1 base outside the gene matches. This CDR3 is CASKQGATGELFF. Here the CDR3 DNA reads TGTGCCAGCAAACAGGGGGCCACCGGGGAGCTGTTTTTT.

CDR3 DNA: TGTGCCAGCAGCGAACAGGGGGTCGGGGAGACCCAGTACTTC. This sequence encodes CASSEQGVGETQYF. The J gene is TRBJ2-5, the V gene TRBV5-6; 8 positions agree with TRBD1. V was pared by 4 bases and J by 5 bases, with 7 bases of the junction left unmatched. CDR1 is SGHDT and CDR2 is YYEEEE in the germline V gene. The CDR3 sequence is 14 residues long. Together with reference TRBV5-6 and TRBJ2-5, the CDR3 gives the full variable domain: DAGVTQSPTHLIKTRGQQVTLRCSPKSGHDTVSWYQQALGQGPQFIFQYYEEEERQRGNFPDRFSGHQFPNYSSELNVNALLLGDSALYLCASSEQGVGETQYFGPGTRLLVL.

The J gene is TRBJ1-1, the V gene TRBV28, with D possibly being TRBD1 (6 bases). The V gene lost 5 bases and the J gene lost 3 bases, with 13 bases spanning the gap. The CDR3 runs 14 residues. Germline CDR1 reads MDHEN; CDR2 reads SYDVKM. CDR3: CASSGPGGYTEAFF. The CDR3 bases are TGTGCCAGCAGTGGGCCTGGGGGCTACACTGAAGCTTTCTTT.

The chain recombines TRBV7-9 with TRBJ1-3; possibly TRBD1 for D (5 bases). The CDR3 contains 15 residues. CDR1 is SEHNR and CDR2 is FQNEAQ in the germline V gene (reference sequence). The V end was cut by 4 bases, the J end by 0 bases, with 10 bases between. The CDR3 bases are TGTGCCAGCAGCTCCGGGGGTGGCTCTGGAAACACCATATATTTT. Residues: CASSSGGGSGNTIYF.

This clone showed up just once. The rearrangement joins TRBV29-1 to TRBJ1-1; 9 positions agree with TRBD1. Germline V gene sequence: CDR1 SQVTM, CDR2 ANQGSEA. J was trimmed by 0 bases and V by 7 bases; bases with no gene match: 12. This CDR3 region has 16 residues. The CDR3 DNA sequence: TGCAGCGGAACAGGGGGCGAGGGAATCATGAACACTGAAGCTTTCTTT. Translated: CSGTGGEGIMNTEAFF. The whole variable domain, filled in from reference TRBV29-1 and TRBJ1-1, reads SAVISQKPSRDICQRGTSLTIQCQVDSQVTMMFWYRQQPGQSLTLIATANQGSEATYESGFVIDKFPISRPNLTFSTLTVSNMSPEDSSIYLCSGTGGEGIMNTEAFFGQGTRLTVV.

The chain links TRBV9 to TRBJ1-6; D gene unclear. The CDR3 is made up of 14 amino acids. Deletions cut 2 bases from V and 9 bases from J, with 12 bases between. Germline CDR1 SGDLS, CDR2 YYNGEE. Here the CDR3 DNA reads TGTGCCAGCAGCGTCACGTCTGAGTCTTCACCCCTCCACTTT. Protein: CASSVTSESSPLHF.

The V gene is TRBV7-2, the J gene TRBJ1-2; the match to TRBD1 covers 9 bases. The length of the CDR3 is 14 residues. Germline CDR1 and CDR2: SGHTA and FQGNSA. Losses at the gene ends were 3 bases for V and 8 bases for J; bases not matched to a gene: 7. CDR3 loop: CASSLTGQGYGYTF. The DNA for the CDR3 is TGTGCCAGCAGCTTGACGGGACAGGGCTACGGCTACACCTTC.

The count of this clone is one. The CDR3 is CASSSRTSGGARETQYF. For the CDR3, the DNA is TGTGCCAGTAGTTCCCGGACTAGCGGGGGGGCCCGAGAGACCCAGTACTTC. The V gene is TRBV19, the J gene TRBJ2-5; 15 bases align to TRBD2. The germline gives CDR1 LNHDA, CDR2 SQIVND (reference sequence). The CDR3 consists of 17 residues. V lost 5 bases and J lost 4; bases outside the gene matches: 8.

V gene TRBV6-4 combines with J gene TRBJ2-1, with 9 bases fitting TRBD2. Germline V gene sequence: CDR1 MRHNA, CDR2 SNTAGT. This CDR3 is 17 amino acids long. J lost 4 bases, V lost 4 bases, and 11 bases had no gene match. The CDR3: CASSVLFQRGEYNEQFF. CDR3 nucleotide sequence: TGTGCCAGCAGTGTCCTCTTCCAGCGGGGGGAATACAATGAGCAGTTCTTC.

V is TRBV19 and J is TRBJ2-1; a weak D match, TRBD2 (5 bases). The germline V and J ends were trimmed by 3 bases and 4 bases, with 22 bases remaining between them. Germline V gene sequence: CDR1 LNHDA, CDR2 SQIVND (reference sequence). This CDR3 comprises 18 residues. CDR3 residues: CASSISSRSGVSYNEQFF. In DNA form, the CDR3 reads TGTGCCAGTAGTATCTCCTCTAGGAGCGGAGTCTCGTACAATGAGCAGTTCTTC.

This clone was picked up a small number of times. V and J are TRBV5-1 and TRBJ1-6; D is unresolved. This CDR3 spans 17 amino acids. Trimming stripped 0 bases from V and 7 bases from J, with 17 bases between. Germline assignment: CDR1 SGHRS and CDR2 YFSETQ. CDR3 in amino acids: CASSLGGAGSQNSPLHF. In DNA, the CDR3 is TGCGCCAGCAGCTTGGGAGGTGCGGGGTCTCAAAATTCACCCCTCCACTTT.

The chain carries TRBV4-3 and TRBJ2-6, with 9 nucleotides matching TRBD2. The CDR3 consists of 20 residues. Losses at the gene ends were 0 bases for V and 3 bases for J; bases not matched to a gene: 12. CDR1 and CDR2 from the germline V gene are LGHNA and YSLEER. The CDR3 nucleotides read TGCGCCAGCAGCCAAGACCCCCTCCCCGCGGGGGGGCTTGGGGCCAACGTCCTGACTTTC. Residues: CASSQDPLPAGGLGANVLTF.

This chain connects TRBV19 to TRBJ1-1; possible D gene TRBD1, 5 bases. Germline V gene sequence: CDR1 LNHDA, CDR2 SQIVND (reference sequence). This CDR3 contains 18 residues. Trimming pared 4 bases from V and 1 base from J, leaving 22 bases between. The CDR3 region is CASSTPGGLTGWNTEAFF. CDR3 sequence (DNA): TGTGCCAGTAGTACCCCCGGGGGGTTAACCGGTTGGAACACTGAAGCTTTCTTT. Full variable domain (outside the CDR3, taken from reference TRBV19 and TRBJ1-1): DGGITQSPKYLFRKEGQNVTLSCEQNLNHDAMYWYRQDPGQGLRLIYYSQIVNDFQKGDIAEGYSVSREKKESFPLTVTSAQKNPTAFYLCASSTPGGLTGWNTEAFFGQGTRLTVV.

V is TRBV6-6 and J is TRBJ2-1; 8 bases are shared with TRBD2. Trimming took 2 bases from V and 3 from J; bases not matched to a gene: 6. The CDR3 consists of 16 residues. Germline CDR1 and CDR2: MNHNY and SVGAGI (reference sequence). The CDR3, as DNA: TGTGCCAGCAGTTACGCCCTGAGCGGGGGCTACAATGAGCAGTTCTTC. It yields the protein CASSYALSGGYNEQFF.

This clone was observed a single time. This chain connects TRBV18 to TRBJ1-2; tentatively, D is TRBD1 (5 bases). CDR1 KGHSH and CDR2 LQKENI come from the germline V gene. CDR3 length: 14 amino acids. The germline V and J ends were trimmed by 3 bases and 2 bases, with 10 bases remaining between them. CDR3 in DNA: TGTGCCAGCTCACCGCTGCGACAGAACTATGGCTACACCTTC. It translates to CASSPLRQNYGYTF.

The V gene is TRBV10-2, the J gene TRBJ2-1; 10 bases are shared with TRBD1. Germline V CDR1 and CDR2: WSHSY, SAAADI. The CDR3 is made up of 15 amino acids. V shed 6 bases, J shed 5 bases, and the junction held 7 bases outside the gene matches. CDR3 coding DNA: TGCGCCAGCAGGTCCGGGACAGGGGCTCACAATGAGCAGTTCTTC. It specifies CASRSGTGAHNEQFF.

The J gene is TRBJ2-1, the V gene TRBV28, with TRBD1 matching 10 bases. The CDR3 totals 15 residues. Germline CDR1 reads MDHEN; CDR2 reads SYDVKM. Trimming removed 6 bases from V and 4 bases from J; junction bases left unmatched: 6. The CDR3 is CASRSGTGEYNEQFF. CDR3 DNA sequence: TGTGCCAGCAGGTCCGGGACAGGGGAGTACAATGAGCAGTTCTTC. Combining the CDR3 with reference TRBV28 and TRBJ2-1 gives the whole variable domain DVKVTQSSRYLVKRTGEKVFLECVQDMDHENMFWYRQDPGLGLRLIYFSYDVKMKEKGDIPEGYSVSREKKERFSLILESASTNQTSMYLCASRSGTGEYNEQFFGPGTRLTVL.

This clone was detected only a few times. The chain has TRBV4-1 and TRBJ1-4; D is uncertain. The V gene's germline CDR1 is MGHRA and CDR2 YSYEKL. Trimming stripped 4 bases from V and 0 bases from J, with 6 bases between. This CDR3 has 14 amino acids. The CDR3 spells CASSRPATNEKLFF. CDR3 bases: TGCGCCAGCAGCCGGCCTGCAACTAATGAAAAACTGTTTTTT.

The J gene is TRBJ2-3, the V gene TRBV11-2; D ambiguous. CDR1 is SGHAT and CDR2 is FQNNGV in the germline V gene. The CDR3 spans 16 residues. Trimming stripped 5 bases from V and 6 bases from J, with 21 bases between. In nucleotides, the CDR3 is TGTGCCAGCAGCCCCGTAGCACTATACGTAGAGGATACGCAGTATTTT. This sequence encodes CASSPVALYVEDTQYF.

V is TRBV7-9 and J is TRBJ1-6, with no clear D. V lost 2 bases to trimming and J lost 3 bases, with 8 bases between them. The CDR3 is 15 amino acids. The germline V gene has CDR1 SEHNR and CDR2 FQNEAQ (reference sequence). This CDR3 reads CASSLSGVYNSPLHF. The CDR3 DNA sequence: TGTGCCAGCAGCTTAAGCGGGGTCTATAATTCACCCCTCCACTTT.

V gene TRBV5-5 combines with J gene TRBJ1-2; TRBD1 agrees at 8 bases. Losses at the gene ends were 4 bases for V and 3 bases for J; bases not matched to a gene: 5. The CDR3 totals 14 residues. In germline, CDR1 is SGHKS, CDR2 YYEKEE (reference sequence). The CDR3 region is CASSRTGGDYGYTF. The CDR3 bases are TGTGCCAGCAGCCGAACAGGGGGAGACTATGGCTACACCTTC.